The 23 T cell receptor beta chains below come from one sample, sequenced in a study of cytomegalovirus exposure and HLA in healthy donors. The study ran its PCR with 60 Vbeta and 13 Jbeta primers. Repertoires were generated with immunoSEQ multiplex PCR, while TCRdb's copy carries only in-frame clones and drops some. The sample has 150,000 to 200,000 clones, around two thirds seen once; the top ten hold just under 3%. Sample: PBMCs. These receptors came from a man aged 40-55 years in good health and CMV-seronegative.

This chain links TRBV29-1 with TRBJ1-1; D perhaps matches TRBD1 (6 bases). The length of the CDR3 is 11 residues. Between the trimmed V and J ends, which lost 5 bases and 12 bases, there was a span of 16 bases. Germline values: CDR1 SQVTM, CDR2 ANQGSEA. The CDR3 DNA reads as TGCAGCGTTCGACCGGGGGGCATGTCTTTCTTT. Amino acid sequence: CSVRPGGMSFF. The full variable domain, in which reference TRBV29-1 and TRBJ1-1 provide the parts outside the CDR3, is SAVISQKPSRDICQRGTSLTIQCQVDSQVTMMFWYRQQPGQSLTLIATANQGSEATYESGFVIDKFPISRPNLTFSTLTVSNMSPEDSSIYLCSVRPGGMSFFGQGTRLTVV.

The CDR3 coding sequence is TGTGCCAGCAGCCAAGATTTCGACATTCAGTACTTC. Protein sequence: CASSQDFDIQYF. The chain links TRBV4-2 to TRBJ2-4, with no clear D. Germline V gives CDR1 LGHNA, CDR2 YNFKEQ. Trimming took off 0 bases at V and 8 bases at J, with 5 bases between the two ends. The CDR3 consists of 12 residues.

This clone has just one count. The J gene is TRBJ2-5, the V gene TRBV4-2; 7 bases agree with TRBD1. With V trimmed by 3 bases and J by 1 base, 2 bases remained unmatched. CDR1 LGHNA and CDR2 YNFKEQ come from the germline V gene. This CDR3 spans 14 amino acids. CDR3 region: CASSQTGPQETQYF. The CDR3 bases are TGTGCCAGCAGCCAGACAGGGCCCCAAGAGACCCAGTACTTC.

The J gene is TRBJ2-5, the V gene TRBV20-1; D gene uncertain. The germline CDR1 and CDR2 sequences are DFQATT and SNEGSKA (reference sequence). V lost 8 bases and J 6 bases, leaving 13 bases between the germline ends. The CDR3 totals 11 residues. The CDR3 loop reads CSLISSKTQYF. CDR3 bases: TGCAGTCTTATATCCTCTAAGACCCAGTACTTC.

The V call is TRBV6-4, the J call TRBJ2-2; tentatively, D is TRBD1 (5 bases). CDR1 MRHNA and CDR2 SNTAGT come from the germline V gene. Trimming removed 3 bases at V and 2 bases at J, with 13 bases between. The CDR3 runs to 16 residues. The DNA for the CDR3 is TGTGCCAGCAGTGAATACAAAGGGGAAAACACCGGGGAGCTGTTTTTT. This sequence encodes CASSEYKGENTGELFF.

This sequence joins TRBV6-6 and TRBJ2-5, with TRBD2 matching over 7 bases. Unmatched junction bases numbered 10, after V lost 7 bases and J lost 5 bases. CDR3 length equals 14 residues. Germline-derived CDR1 and CDR2 are MNHNY and SVGAGI (reference sequence). As DNA, the CDR3 is TGTGCCAGCACCCCTGACGGGGAGGGGGAGACCCAGTACTTC. Translated: CASTPDGEGETQYF.

The chain links TRBV4-1 to TRBJ1-1, with a weak D call TRBD1 (5 bases). The V gene lost 5 bases and the J gene lost 5 bases, with 12 bases spanning the gap. Germline V CDR1 and CDR2: MGHRA, YSYEKL. The CDR3 extends over 13 amino acids. CDR3 nucleotide sequence: TGCGCCAGCAGCGATCGTCGGGGGACTGAAGCTTTCTTT. It yields the protein CASSDRRGTEAFF.

This sequence joins TRBV5-1 and TRBJ1-1; 7 positions match TRBD1. Germline CDR1 is SGHRS and CDR2 is YFSETQ. The J segment lost 3 bases and the V segment lost 0 bases, leaving 5 bases of the junction unmatched. CDR3 length: 15 amino acids. CDR3 amino acids: CASSLAWDSDTEAFF. CDR3 sequence (DNA): TGCGCCAGCAGCTTGGCGTGGGACAGTGACACTGAAGCTTTCTTT.

Written as DNA, the CDR3 is TGCGCCAGCAGCTTGTCCGACAGGCGTAACTATGGCTACACCTTC. It is translated as CASSLSDRRNYGYTF. The gene calls are TRBV5-1 and TRBJ1-2; tentatively, D is TRBD1 (6 bases). The CDR3 is 15 amino acids. Germline V lookup: CDR1 SGHRS, CDR2 YFSETQ. The germline V and J ends were trimmed by 1 base and 1 base, with 11 bases remaining between them.

The chain is built from TRBV5-1 and TRBJ1-3; maybe TRBD1 (5 bases). CDR1 and CDR2 (germline): SGHRS, YFSETQ. CDR3 size: 17 residues. The germline V and J ends were trimmed by 2 bases and 0 bases, with 15 bases remaining between them. CDR3 sequence reads: CASSFSGGGNSGNTIYF. In nucleotides, the CDR3 is TGCGCCAGCAGCTTCTCGGGGGGAGGGAACTCTGGAAACACCATATATTTT.

This sequence joins TRBV29-1 and TRBJ2-7; tentative D call: TRBD1 (6 bases). This CDR3 comprises 11 residues. Germline-derived CDR1 and CDR2 are SQVTM and ANQGSEA. Trimming shortened V by 6 bases and J by 6 bases, and 12 bases separated the two germline ends. The CDR3, as DNA: TGCAGCGTAACCAGGGGTGGCGAGCAGTACTTC. This sequence encodes CSVTRGGEQYF.

The V call is TRBV12-5, the J call TRBJ2-7, with D possibly TRBD1 on 5 matching bases. Germline assignment: CDR1 LGHNT and CDR2 FRNRAP. The CDR3 sequence is 13 residues long. Between the trimmed V and J ends, which lost 4 bases and 4 bases, there was a span of 11 bases. The CDR3 region is CASGSLDRYEQYF. Here the CDR3 DNA reads TGTGCTAGTGGTTCTCTCGACAGATACGAGCAGTACTTC. Complete variable domain (other parts from reference TRBV12-5 and TRBJ2-7): DARVTQTPRHKVTEMGQEVTMRCQPILGHNTVFWYRQTMMQGLELLAYFRNRAPLDDSGMPKDRFSAEMPDATLATLKIQPSEPRDSAVYFCASGSLDRYEQYFGPGTRLTVT.

The chain is built from TRBV27 and TRBJ2-5; weak D call: TRBD2 (6 bases). V was pared by 6 bases and J by 2 bases, with 13 bases between. Germline V gives CDR1 MNHEY, CDR2 SMNVEV (reference sequence). The CDR3 totals 14 residues. The CDR3 here is CASSPGGFQETQYF. For the CDR3, the DNA is TGTGCCAGCAGCCCCGGGGGATTTCAAGAGACCCAGTACTTC.

The V and J genes are TRBV5-5 and TRBJ1-5; 8 nucleotides align to TRBD1. V shed 4 bases, J shed 4 bases, and the junction held 7 bases outside the gene matches. The CDR3 has 15 amino acids. Germline CDR1 and CDR2: SGHKS and YYEKEE (reference sequence). CDR3 residues: CASSPWDRQNQPQHF. CDR3 nucleotides: TGTGCCAGCAGCCCGTGGGACAGGCAGAATCAGCCCCAGCATTTT. Together with reference TRBV5-5 and TRBJ1-5, the CDR3 gives the full variable domain: DAGVTQSPTHLIKTRGQQVTLRCSPISGHKSVSWYQQVLGQGPQFIFQYYEKEERGRGNFPDRFSARQFPNYSSELNVNALLLGDSALYLCASSPWDRQNQPQHFGDGTRLSIL.

J is TRBJ2-2 and V is TRBV7-3; D is ambiguous. V lost 6 bases to trimming and J lost 3 bases, with 11 bases between them. The length of the CDR3 is 14 residues. Germline lookup yields CDR1 SGHTA and CDR2 FQGTGA. The CDR3 loop reads CASSRSADTGELFF. The CDR3 DNA sequence: TGTGCCAGCAGTAGGAGCGCCGACACCGGGGAGCTGTTTTTT.

This chain uses TRBV27 with TRBJ2-7; D remains unclear. The germline V gene has CDR1 MNHEY and CDR2 SMNVEV (reference sequence). With 2 bases removed from V and 6 bases from J, the gap between germline ends came to 11 bases. CDR3 length: 13 amino acids. The CDR3 region is CASSLADSGEQYF. For the CDR3, the DNA is TGTGCCAGCAGTTTAGCCGACTCGGGCGAGCAGTACTTC.

The gene calls are TRBV19 and TRBJ2-1, with D tentatively TRBD1 (5 bases). Trimming stripped 2 bases from V and 10 bases from J, with 12 bases between. Per germline, CDR1 LNHDA and CDR2 SQIVND (reference sequence). This CDR3 is built from 13 residues. In nucleotides, the CDR3 is TGTGCCAGTAGTATAAATGGGGCGCTCGAGCAGTTCTTC. Amino acids: CASSINGALEQFF.

This clone was detected only a few times. The chain is built from TRBV5-4 and TRBJ2-2, with a tentative D call TRBD2 (6 bases). Trimming shortened V by 1 base and J by 1 base, and 8 bases separated the two germline ends. Germline CDR1 SGHNT, CDR2 YYREEE (reference sequence). CDR3 length equals 15 residues. This CDR3 reads CASSLSGRNTGELFF. The CDR3 coding sequence is TGTGCCAGCAGCTTGTCCGGGAGGAACACCGGGGAGCTGTTTTTT.

This sequence joins TRBV27 and TRBJ2-7; the match to TRBD2 covers 7 bases. CDR3 size: 13 residues. The ends lost 6 bases at V and 7 bases at J; junction bases unmatched: 9. Germline V CDR1 and CDR2: MNHEY, SMNVEV (reference sequence). CDR3 nucleotides: TGTGCCAGCAGAAAAGCGGGACCTAAAGAGCAGTACTTC. This translates into CASRKAGPKEQYF.

The chain recombines TRBV7-9 with TRBJ1-1; the match to TRBD1 covers 12 bases. V lost 2 bases to trimming and J lost 7 bases; unmatched junction nucleotides: 5. Germline values: CDR1 SEHNR, CDR2 FQNEAQ (reference sequence). This CDR3 is 15 amino acids long. CDR3 loop: CASSLPGQGAFEAFF. CDR3 coding DNA: TGTGCCAGCAGCTTACCGGGACAGGGGGCTTTTGAAGCTTTCTTT.

Here the CDR3 reads CASSLDITNEKLFF. CDR3 in DNA: TGTGCCAGCAGCTTGGACATAACTAATGAAAAACTGTTTTTT. The V gene is TRBV7-9, the J gene TRBJ1-4, with a weak D call TRBD1 (5 bases). Germline loops: CDR1 SEHNR, CDR2 FQNEAQ (reference sequence). The CDR3 covers 14 residues. The germline V and J ends were trimmed by 3 bases and 1 base, with 6 bases remaining between them.

This clone was seen a handful of times. The rearrangement uses TRBV28 and TRBJ2-1, with 11 bases lining up with TRBD2. Germline CDR1 is MDHEN and CDR2 is SYDVKM. CDR3 length: 15 amino acids. The V and J ends lost 5 bases and 2 bases, in that order; junction bases with no gene match: 2. The chain's CDR3 is CASSSSGGAYNEQFF. The CDR3 DNA reads TGTGCCAGCAGTAGTAGCGGGGGGGCCTACAATGAGCAGTTCTTC.

This chain uses TRBV13 with TRBJ2-2; possible D gene TRBD1, 6 bases. This CDR3 spans 15 amino acids. In germline, CDR1 is PRHDT, CDR2 FYEKMQ (reference sequence). Trimming pared 5 bases from V and 3 bases from J, leaving 13 bases between. CDR3 region: CASSRDNRDTGELFF. In nucleotides, the CDR3 is TGTGCCAGCAGCCGAGACAACAGGGACACCGGGGAGCTGTTTTTT.